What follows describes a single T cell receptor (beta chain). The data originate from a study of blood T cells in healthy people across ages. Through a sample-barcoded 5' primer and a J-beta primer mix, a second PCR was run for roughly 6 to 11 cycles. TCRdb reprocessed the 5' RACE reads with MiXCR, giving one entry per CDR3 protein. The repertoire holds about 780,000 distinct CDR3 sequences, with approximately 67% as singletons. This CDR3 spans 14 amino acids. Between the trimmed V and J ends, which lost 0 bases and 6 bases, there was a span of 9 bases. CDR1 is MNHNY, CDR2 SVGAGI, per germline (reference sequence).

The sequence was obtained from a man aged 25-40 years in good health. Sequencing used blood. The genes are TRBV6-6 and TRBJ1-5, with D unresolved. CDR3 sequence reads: CASSYSWGGQPQHF. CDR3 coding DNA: TGTGCCAGCAGTTACTCCTGGGGAGGTCAGCCCCAGCATTTT.